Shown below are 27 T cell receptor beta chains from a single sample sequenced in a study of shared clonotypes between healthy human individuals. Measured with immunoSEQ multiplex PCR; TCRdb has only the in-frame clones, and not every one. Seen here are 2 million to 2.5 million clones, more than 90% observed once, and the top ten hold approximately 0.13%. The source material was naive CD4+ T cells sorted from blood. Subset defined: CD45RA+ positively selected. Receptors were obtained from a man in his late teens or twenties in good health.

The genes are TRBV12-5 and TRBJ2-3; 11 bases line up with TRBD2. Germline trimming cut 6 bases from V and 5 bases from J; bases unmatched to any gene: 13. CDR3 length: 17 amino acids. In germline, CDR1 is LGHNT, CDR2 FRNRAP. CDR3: CASGLAPKTSGGDTQYF. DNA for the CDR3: TGTGCTAGTGGCCTTGCCCCAAAAACTAGCGGGGGAGATACGCAGTATTTT.

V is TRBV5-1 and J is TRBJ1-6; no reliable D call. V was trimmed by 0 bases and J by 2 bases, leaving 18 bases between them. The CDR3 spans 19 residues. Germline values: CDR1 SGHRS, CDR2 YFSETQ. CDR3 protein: CASSLDPLEDQPYNSPLHF. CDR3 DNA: TGCGCCAGCAGCTTGGACCCCTTGGAGGATCAGCCCTATAATTCACCCCTCCACTTT.

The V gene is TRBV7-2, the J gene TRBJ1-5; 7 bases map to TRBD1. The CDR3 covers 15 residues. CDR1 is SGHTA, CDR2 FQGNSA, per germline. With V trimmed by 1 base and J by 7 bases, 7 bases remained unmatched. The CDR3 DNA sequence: TGTGCCAGCAGCTTAGTAAGGGGGCTACGGCAGCCCCAGCATTTT. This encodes CASSLVRGLRQPQHF.

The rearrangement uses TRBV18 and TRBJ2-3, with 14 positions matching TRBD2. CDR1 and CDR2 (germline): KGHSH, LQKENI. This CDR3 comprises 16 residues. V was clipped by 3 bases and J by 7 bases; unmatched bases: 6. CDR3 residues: CASSPRLAGGQNTQYF. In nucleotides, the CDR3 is TGTGCCAGCTCACCCCGACTAGCGGGAGGGCAGAATACGCAGTATTTT.

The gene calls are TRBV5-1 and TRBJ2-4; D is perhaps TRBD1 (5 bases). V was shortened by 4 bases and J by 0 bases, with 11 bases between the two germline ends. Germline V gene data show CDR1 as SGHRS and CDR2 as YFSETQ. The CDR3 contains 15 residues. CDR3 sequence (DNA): TGCGCCAGCAGCGACCCGACAGTAGCCAAAAACATTCAGTACTTC. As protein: CASSDPTVAKNIQYF.

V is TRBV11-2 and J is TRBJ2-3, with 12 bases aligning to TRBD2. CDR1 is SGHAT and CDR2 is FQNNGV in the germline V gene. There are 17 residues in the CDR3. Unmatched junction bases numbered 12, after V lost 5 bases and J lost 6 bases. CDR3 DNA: TGTGCCAGCAGCCCCCGACTAGCGGGAGTGGTGGCGGATACGCAGTATTTT. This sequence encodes CASSPRLAGVVADTQYF.

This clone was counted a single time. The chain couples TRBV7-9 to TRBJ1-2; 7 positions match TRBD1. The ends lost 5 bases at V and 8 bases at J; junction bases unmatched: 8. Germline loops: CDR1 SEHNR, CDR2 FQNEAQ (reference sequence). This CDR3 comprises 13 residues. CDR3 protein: CASSPADRAGYTF. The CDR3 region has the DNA TGTGCCAGCAGCCCAGCCGACAGGGCCGGCTACACCTTC.

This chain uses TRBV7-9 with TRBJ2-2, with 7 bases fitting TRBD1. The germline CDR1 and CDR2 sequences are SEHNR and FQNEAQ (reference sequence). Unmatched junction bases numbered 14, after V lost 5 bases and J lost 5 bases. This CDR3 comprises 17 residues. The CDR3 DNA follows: TGTGCCAGCAGCGCAACCCCGACCCCCAGGGGGACCGGGGAGCTGTTTTTT. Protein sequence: CASSATPTPRGTGELFF.

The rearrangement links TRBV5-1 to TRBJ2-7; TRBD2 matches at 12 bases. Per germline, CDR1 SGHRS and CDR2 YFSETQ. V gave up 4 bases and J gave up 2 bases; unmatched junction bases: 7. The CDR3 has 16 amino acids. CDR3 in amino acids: CASSLQLAGGPYEQYF. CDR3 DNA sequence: TGCGCCAGCAGCCTACAGCTAGCGGGAGGGCCCTACGAGCAGTACTTC. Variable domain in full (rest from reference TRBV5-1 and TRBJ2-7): KAGVTQTPRYLIKTRGQQVTLSCSPISGHRSVSWYQQTPGQGLQFLFEYFSETQRNKGNFPGRFSGRQFSNSRSEMNVSTLELGDSALYLCASSLQLAGGPYEQYFGPGTRLTVT.

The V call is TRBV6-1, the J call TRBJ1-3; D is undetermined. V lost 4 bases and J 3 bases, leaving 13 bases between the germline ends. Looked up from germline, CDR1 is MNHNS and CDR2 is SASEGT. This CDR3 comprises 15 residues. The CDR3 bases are TGTGCCAGCAGTGCAGAGGCCGGGGTTGGAAACACCATATATTTT. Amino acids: CASSAEAGVGNTIYF.

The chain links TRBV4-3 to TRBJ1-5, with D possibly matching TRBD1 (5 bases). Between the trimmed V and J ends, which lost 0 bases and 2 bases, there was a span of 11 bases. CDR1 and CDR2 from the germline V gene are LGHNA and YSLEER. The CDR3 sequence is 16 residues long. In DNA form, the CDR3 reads TGCGCCAGCAGCCAAGATTGGGGCATGGGCAATCAGCCCCAGCATTTT. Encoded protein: CASSQDWGMGNQPQHF.

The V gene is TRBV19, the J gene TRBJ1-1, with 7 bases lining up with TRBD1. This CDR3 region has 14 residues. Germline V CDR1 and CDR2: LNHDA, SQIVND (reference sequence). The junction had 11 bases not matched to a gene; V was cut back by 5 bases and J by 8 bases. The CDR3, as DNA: TGTGCCAGTAGTCCCCAACAGGGGCCGATCGAAGCTTTCTTT. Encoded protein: CASSPQQGPIEAFF.

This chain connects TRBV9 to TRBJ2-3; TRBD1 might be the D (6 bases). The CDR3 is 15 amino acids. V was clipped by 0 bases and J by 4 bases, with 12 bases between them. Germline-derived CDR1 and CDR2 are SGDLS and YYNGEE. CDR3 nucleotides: TGTGCCAGCAGCGTAGTTTGGGGGCAGGCAGATACGCAGTATTTT. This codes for CASSVVWGQADTQYF.

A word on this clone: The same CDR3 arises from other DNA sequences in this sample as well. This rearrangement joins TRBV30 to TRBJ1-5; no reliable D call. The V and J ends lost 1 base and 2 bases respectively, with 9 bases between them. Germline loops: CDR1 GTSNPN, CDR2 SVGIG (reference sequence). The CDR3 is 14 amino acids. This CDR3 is CAWSGGSGNQPQHF. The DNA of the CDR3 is TGTGCCTGGAGTGGAGGGTCGGGCAATCAGCCCCAGCATTTT.

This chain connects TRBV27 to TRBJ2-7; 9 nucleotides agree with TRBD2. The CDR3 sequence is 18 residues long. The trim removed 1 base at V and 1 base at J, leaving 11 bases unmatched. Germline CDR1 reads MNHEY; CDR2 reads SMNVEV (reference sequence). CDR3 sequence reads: CASSLYPLGAGGSYEQYF. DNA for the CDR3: TGTGCCAGCAGTTTATACCCCTTGGGGGCGGGAGGGTCCTACGAGCAGTACTTC.

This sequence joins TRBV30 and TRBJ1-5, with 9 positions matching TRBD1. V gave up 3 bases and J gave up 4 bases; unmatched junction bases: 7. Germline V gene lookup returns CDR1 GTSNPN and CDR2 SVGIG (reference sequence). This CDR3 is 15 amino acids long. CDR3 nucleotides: TGTGCCTGGAGCGCTGGACAGGGGACTAATCAGCCCCAGCATTTT. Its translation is CAWSAGQGTNQPQHF.

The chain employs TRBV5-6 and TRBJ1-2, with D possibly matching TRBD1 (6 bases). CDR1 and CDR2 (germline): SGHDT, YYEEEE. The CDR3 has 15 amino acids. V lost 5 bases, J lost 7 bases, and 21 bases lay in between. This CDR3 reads CASRLRTVTSIGYTF. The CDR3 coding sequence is TGTGCCAGCAGACTACGGACAGTTACCTCTATTGGCTACACCTTC.

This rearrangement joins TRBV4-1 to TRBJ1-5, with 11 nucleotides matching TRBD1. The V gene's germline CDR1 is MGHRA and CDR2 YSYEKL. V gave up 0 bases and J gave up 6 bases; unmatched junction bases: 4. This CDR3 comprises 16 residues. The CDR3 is CASSQEGTGGAQPQHF. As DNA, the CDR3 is TGCGCCAGCAGCCAAGAGGGGACAGGGGGTGCTCAGCCCCAGCATTTT.

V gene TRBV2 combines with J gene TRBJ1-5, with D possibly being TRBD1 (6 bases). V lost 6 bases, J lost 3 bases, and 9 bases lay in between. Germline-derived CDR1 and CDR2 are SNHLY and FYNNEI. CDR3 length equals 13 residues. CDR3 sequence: CASSRGDNQPQHF. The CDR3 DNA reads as TGTGCCAGCAGCAGGGGTGACAATCAGCCCCAGCATTTT.

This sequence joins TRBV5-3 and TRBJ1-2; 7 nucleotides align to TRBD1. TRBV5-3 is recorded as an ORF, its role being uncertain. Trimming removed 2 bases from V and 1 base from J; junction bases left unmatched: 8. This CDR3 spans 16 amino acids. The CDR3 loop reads CARSFRGGLLNYGYTF. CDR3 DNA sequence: TGTGCCAGAAGCTTCAGGGGGGGACTGCTTAACTATGGCTACACCTTC.

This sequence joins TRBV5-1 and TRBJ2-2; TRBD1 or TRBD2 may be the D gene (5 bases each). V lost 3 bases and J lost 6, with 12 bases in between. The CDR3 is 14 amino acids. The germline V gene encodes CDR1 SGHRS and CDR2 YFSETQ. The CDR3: CASSWGSQSGELFF. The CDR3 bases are TGCGCCAGCAGCTGGGGGTCTCAGTCCGGGGAGCTGTTTTTT.

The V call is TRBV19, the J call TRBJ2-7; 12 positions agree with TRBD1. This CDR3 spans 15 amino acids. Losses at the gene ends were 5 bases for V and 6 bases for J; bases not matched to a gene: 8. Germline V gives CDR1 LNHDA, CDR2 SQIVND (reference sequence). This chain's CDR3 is CASSVSGTGGSEQYF. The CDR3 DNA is TGTGCCAGTAGTGTTTCCGGGACAGGGGGCTCCGAGCAGTACTTC.

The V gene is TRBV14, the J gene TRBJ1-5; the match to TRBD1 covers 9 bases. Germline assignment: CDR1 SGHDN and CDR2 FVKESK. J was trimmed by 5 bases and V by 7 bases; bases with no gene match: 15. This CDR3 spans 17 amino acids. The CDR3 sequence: CASTSHRDRESHQPQHF. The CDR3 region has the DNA TGTGCCAGCACCTCTCACCGGGACAGGGAGTCCCATCAGCCCCAGCATTTT.

CDR3 amino acids: CASRSMTVSYGYTF. In DNA, the CDR3 is TGTGCCAGTAGATCAATGACAGTCTCCTATGGCTACACCTTC. The V and J genes are TRBV19 and TRBJ1-2; tentatively, D is TRBD1 (5 bases). The germline CDR1 and CDR2 sequences are LNHDA and SQIVND (reference sequence). The length of the CDR3 is 14 residues. Trimming left V 6 bases short and J 4 bases short, with 15 bases between.

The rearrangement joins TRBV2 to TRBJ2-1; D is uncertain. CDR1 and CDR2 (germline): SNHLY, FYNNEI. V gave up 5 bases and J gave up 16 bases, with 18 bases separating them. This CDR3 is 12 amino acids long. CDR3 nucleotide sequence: TGTGCCAGCAGTAGAACAGAGACCGTTGGTTTCTTC. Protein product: CASSRTETVGFF.

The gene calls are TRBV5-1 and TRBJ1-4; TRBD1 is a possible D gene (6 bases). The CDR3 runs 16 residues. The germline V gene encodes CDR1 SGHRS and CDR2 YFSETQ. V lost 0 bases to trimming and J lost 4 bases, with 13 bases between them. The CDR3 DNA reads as TGCGCCAGCAGCTTGGCCGGCGGGGGCCATAATGAAAAACTGTTTTTT. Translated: CASSLAGGGHNEKLFF.

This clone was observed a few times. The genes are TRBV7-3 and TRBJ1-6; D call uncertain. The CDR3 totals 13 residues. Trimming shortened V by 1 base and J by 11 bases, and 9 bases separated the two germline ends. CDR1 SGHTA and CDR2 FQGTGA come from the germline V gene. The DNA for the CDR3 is TGTGCCAGCAGCTTAAAAAGAGGGCCACCCCTCCACTTT. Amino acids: CASSLKRGPPLHF.